Each of the 10 T cell receptor beta chains below was sequenced from the same sample in a study of human T cells and chemical hapten exposure. The library put unique molecular identifiers onto individual cDNA molecules. Each CDR3 protein is one row after TCRdb ran MiXCR on the reads. The sample has 4,400 or so distinct CDR3 sequences; 45% to 50% are singletons. Treatment denoted: therapeutic diphenylcyclopropenone sensitization with weekly scalp DPC. This material consisted of whole blood, taken before DPC sensitization or 2, 6, or about 24 weeks after (not recorded which). The source is an adult with alopecia areata. Some clones in this sample may be carry-over from other donors' samples. This table probably holds off-target reads from a library built for another chain.

This clonotype has more than one count but fewer than ten. The V gene is TRBV3-1, the J gene TRBJ2-7; D is undetermined. Germline CDR1 LGHDT, CDR2 YNNKEL (reference sequence). CDR3 size: 11 residues. Trimming pared 1 base from V and 4 bases from J, leaving 2 bases between. DNA of the CDR3: TGTGCCAGCAGCCAAGGGTACGAGCAGTACTTC. Protein sequence: CASSQGYEQYF.

This clonotype was found a few times. The chain carries TRBV29-1 and TRBJ2-2, with TRBD1 as a possible D gene (5 bases). The CDR3 is made up of 14 amino acids. Trimming took 4 bases from V and 6 from J, leaving 15 bases between them. Germline values: CDR1 SQVTM, CDR2 ANQGSEA. CDR3 sequence: CSVAGQAGAGELFF. For the CDR3, the DNA is TGCAGCGTTGCAGGGCAGGCCGGCGCCGGGGAGCTGTTTTTT.

The gene calls are TRBV6-2 or TRBV6-3 and TRBJ2-7; D uncertain. The CDR3 loop spans 12 amino acids. The V end was cut by 4 bases, the J end by 7 bases, with 11 bases between. Per the germline V gene, CDR1 is MNHEY and CDR2 is SVGEGT. CDR3 amino acids: CASSWGLPEQYF. CDR3 coding DNA: TGTGCCAGCAGTTGGGGATTACCGGAGCAGTACTTC.

The V gene is TRBV6-1, the J gene TRBJ2-1; D may match TRBD1 or TRBD2 (6 bases each). With 2 bases removed from V and 9 bases from J, the gap between germline ends came to 20 bases. Germline V gene sequence: CDR1 MNHNS, CDR2 SASEGT. The CDR3 covers 16 residues. The CDR3 DNA reads TGTGCCAGCAGTGAATCTGCCCGGGGGCCATGGGGTGAGCAGTTCTTC. Its translation is CASSESARGPWGEQFF.

V gene TRBV13 combines with J gene TRBJ2-7; the D is unclear. V was trimmed by 1 base and J by 2 bases, leaving 12 bases between them. Germline values: CDR1 PRHDT, CDR2 FYEKMQ (reference sequence). The CDR3 spans 15 residues. CDR3 amino acids: CASSLDGRRAYEQYF. The CDR3 DNA follows: TGTGCCAGCAGCTTAGATGGGCGGAGAGCCTACGAGCAGTACTTC.

This clonotype was detected a few times. The chain recombines TRBV5-1 with TRBJ2-7, with D maybe TRBD1 (6 bases). V lost 0 bases and J 2 bases, leaving 12 bases between the germline ends. The length of the CDR3 is 15 residues. The germline V gene has CDR1 SGHRS and CDR2 YFSETQ. CDR3 nucleotides: TGCGCCAGCAGCTTGGAGATAGGGGGTACCTACGAGCAGTACTTC. Its translation is CASSLEIGGTYEQYF.

This chain joins TRBV14 and TRBJ2-2; D is unresolved. The CDR3 covers 14 residues. Trimming removed 2 bases from V and 4 bases from J, with 8 bases in between. From germline, CDR1 is SGHDN and CDR2 FVKESK. CDR3 amino acids: CASSQILSTGELFF. DNA for the CDR3: TGTGCCAGCAGCCAAATCCTTAGCACCGGGGAGCTGTTTTTT. The whole variable domain, filled in from reference TRBV14 and TRBJ2-2, reads EAGVTQFPSHSVIEKGQTVTLRCDPISGHDNLYWYRRVMGKEIKFLLHFVKESKQDESGMPNNRFLAERTGGTYSTLKVQPAELEDSGVYFCASSQILSTGELFFGEGSRLTVL.

This chain uses TRBV5-1 with TRBJ2-1; D may be TRBD1 or TRBD2 (5 bases each). This CDR3 comprises 15 residues. CDR1 and CDR2 from the germline V gene are SGHRS and YFSETQ. The germline V and J ends were trimmed by 0 bases and 2 bases, with 9 bases remaining between them. The CDR3, as DNA: TGCGCCAGCAGCTTGGGGACGGGGCCCTACAATGAGCAGTTCTTC. Its translation: CASSLGTGPYNEQFF.

This clonotype is a singleton in its sample. This chain joins TRBV20-1 and TRBJ2-3; perhaps TRBD1 as D (6 bases). The ends were cut back, 2 bases at V and 0 bases at J, with 24 bases in the middle. CDR1 is DFQATT and CDR2 is SNEGSKA in the germline V gene (reference sequence). The CDR3 contains 19 residues. CDR3: CSARSLGRQAAPSTDTQYF. CDR3 in DNA: TGCAGTGCTAGATCCTTAGGACGACAGGCCGCGCCAAGCACAGATACGCAGTATTTT.

This chain joins TRBV18 and TRBJ2-1, with D unclear. In germline, CDR1 is KGHSH, CDR2 LQKENI. The CDR3 covers 17 residues. V shed 1 base and J shed 0 bases, with 13 bases lying between them. Written as DNA, the CDR3 is TGTGCCAGCTCACCACTTGAGTCTCCGAGCTCCTACAATGAGCAGTTCTTC. This encodes CASSPLESPSSYNEQFF.